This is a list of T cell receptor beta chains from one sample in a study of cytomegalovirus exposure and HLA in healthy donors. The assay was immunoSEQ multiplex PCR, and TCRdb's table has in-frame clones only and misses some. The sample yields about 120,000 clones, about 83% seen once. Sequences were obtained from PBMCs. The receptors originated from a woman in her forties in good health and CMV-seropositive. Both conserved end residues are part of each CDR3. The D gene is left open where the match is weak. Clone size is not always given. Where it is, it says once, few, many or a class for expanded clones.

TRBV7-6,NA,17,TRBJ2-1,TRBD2,CASSLNPLAGEANEQFF,TGTGCCAGCAGCTTAAACCCACTAGCGGGAGAGGCCAATGAGCAGTTCTTC
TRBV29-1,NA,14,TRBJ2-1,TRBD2,CSVAPGPRGDEQFF,TGCAGCGTCGCACCGGGACCACGGGGGGATGAGCAGTTCTTC
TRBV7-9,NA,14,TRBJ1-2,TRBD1,CASSLAEGQGLYTF,TGTGCCAGCAGCTTAGCGGAAGGACAGGGTCTATACACCTTC
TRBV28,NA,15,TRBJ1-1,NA,CASKGRGSGSAEAFF,TGTGCCAGCAAAGGGCGGGGTTCGGGCAGCGCTGAAGCTTTCTTT
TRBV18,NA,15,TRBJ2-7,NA,CASSPTDRRSYEQYF,TGTGCCAGCTCACCAACGGACAGACGCTCCTACGAGCAGTACTTC
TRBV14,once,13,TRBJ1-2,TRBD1,CASRKTGGGGYTF,TGTGCCAGCAGGAAGACAGGGGGTGGTGGCTACACCTTC
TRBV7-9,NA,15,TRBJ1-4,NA,CASSPPGGRGEKLFF,TGTGCCAGCAGCCCTCCCGGGGGGCGAGGTGAAAAACTGTTTTTT
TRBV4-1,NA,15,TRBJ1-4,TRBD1,CASSQGDRVGEKLFF,TGCGCCAGCAGCCAGGGGGACAGGGTGGGGGAAAAACTGTTTTTT
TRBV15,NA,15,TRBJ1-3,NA,CATSRERVSGNTIYF,TGTGCCACCAGCCGGGAGAGAGTCTCTGGAAACACCATATATTTT
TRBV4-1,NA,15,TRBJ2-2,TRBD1,CASSQGDRDTGELFF,TGCGCCAGCAGCCAGGGGGACAGGGACACCGGGGAGCTGTTTTTT
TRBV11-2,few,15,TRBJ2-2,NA,CASSFFTGGTGELFF,TGTGCCAGCAGCTTCTTCACAGGTGGCACCGGGGAGCTGTTTTTT
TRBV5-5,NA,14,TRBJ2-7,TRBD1,CASSSGQFLYEQYF,TGTGCCAGCAGCTCGGGACAGTTCCTCTACGAGCAGTACTTC
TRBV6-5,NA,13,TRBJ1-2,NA,CASRPQGNYGYTF,TGTGCCAGCAGGCCTCAGGGGAACTATGGCTACACCTTC
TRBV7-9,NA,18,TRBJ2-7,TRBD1,CASSSNGDRGTSSYEQYF,TGTGCCAGCAGCTCCAACGGGGACAGGGGGACCAGCTCCTACGAGCAGTACTTC
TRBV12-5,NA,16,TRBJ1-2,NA,CASGLDPSGVGYGYTF,TGTGCTAGTGGTTTGGACCCCTCAGGGGTTGGTTATGGCTACACCTTC
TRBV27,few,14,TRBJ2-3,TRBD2,CASALAPSTDTQYF,TGTGCCAGCGCACTAGCGCCTAGCACAGATACGCAGTATTTT
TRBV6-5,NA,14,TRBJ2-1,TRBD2,CASSYGTTNNEQFF,TGTGCCAGCAGTTACGGGACTACAAACAATGAGCAGTTCTTC
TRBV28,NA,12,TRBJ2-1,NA,CASSTPTSEQFF,TGTGCCAGCAGCACCCCCACATCCGAGCAGTTCTTC
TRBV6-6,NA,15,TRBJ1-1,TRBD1,CASSPQTGLDTEAFF,TGTGCCAGCAGTCCTCAGACAGGGTTGGACACTGAAGCTTTCTTT
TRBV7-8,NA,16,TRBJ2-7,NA,CASSPRGHGGNYEQYF,TGTGCCAGCAGCCCCCGAGGTCACGGAGGAAACTACGAGCAGTACTTC
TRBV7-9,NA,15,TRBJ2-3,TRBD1,CASSPTGGVGDTQYF,TGTGCCAGCAGCCCGACAGGGGGCGTAGGAGATACGCAGTATTTT
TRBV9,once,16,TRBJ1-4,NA,CASSVGWSATNEKLFF,TGTGCCAGCAGCGTAGGATGGAGTGCAACTAATGAAAAACTGTTTTTT
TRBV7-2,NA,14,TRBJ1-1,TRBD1,CASSFGTGRTEAFF,TGTGCCAGCAGCTTTGGGACAGGGCGTACTGAAGCTTTCTTT
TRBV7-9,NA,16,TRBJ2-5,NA,CASSYLSGGYQETQYF,TGTGCCAGCAGCTACCTAAGCGGAGGGTACCAAGAGACCCAGTACTTC
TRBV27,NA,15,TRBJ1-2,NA,CASSLFTGPNYGYTF,TGTGCCAGCAGTTTATTCACAGGGCCGAACTATGGCTACACCTTC
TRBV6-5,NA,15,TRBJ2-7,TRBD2,CASSPLAGGLHEQYF,TGTGCCAGCAGTCCTCTAGCGGGAGGGCTCCACGAGCAGTACTTC